The 26 T cell receptor beta chains reported below all come from one sample, sequenced in a study of metastatic and nonmetastatic thyroid tumors. Treatment of any kind had been given to no patient before thyroid surgery. TCRdb redid the clone calls on the PCR reads using MiXCR. The table has roughly 15,000 clones, 25% to 35% seen once. The material sequenced was tumor tissue. These TCRs come from a male donor with papillary thyroid cancer or a benign thyroid nodule (not recorded which). Some clones in this sample may be carry-over from other donors' samples.

This clone was recorded at least ten times. V is TRBV2 and J is TRBJ2-7; D may be TRBD2 (5 bases). Deletions cut 5 bases from V and 3 bases from J, with 8 bases between. Germline V gene data show CDR1 as SNHLY and CDR2 as FYNNEI. The CDR3 is 12 residues long. CDR3 protein: CASSQRDYEQYF. Written as DNA, the CDR3 is TGTGCCAGCAGTCAACGGGACTACGAGCAGTACTTC.

This clone was counted at least ten times. The rearrangement joins TRBV2 to TRBJ2-3, with 7 bases matching TRBD2. Germline loops: CDR1 SNHLY, CDR2 FYNNEI. There are 14 residues in the CDR3. With V trimmed by 6 bases and J by 2 bases, 5 bases remained unmatched. The CDR3, as DNA: TGTGCCAGCAGATTACTAGCGTACACAGATACGCAGTATTTT. Its translation: CASRLLAYTDTQYF.

The J gene is TRBJ2-7, the V gene TRBV20-1, with TRBD2 matching 7 bases. This CDR3 is 14 amino acids long. J gave up 0 bases and V 1 base, and 3 bases lay outside the gene matches. The germline gives CDR1 DFQATT, CDR2 SNEGSKA (reference sequence). This chain's CDR3 is CSARAGTISYEQYF. Written as DNA, the CDR3 is TGCAGTGCTAGAGCCGGGACTATCTCCTACGAGCAGTACTTC.

The chain recombines TRBV5-1 with TRBJ2-2, with a possible D match to TRBD1 (5 bases). Trimming removed 1 base at V and 5 bases at J, with 12 bases between. This CDR3 has 15 amino acids. CDR1 and CDR2 from the germline V gene are SGHRS and YFSETQ. CDR3 region: CASSLNLQGTGELFF. CDR3 in DNA: TGCGCCAGCAGCTTGAATTTGCAGGGAACCGGGGAGCTGTTTTTT.

V gene TRBV6-1 combines with J gene TRBJ2-3; 15 nucleotides line up with TRBD2. With V trimmed by 4 bases and J by 2 bases, 1 base remained unmatched. The CDR3 length is 16 residues. CDR1 and CDR2 (germline): MNHNS, SASEGT. In DNA form, the CDR3 reads TGTGCCAGCAGTGGGACTAGCGGGAGGGCCACAGATACGCAGTATTTT. Its protein product is CASSGTSGRATDTQYF.

This clone was observed many times. The rearrangement links TRBV29-1 to TRBJ2-1; D ambiguous. The length of the CDR3 is 14 residues. Per the germline V gene, CDR1 is SQVTM and CDR2 is ANQGSEA. Deletions cut 5 bases from V and 0 bases from J, with 11 bases between. CDR3 sequence: CSVFTLSSYNEQFF. In nucleotides, the CDR3 is TGCAGCGTTTTCACTCTGAGCTCCTACAATGAGCAGTTCTTC.

This clone was found a few times. The chain couples TRBV6-2 or TRBV6-3 to TRBJ2-2; 7 bases match TRBD2. The germline V gene has CDR1 MNHEY and CDR2 SVGEGT. The junction had 11 bases not matched to a gene; V was cut back by 0 bases and J by 4 bases. The CDR3 sequence is 18 residues long. CDR3 nucleotide sequence: TGTGCCAGCAGTTACTCGGGAGGGTTTGAGTCTAGCACCGGGGAGCTGTTTTTT. Its translation is CASSYSGGFESSTGELFF.

This clone was observed once. V is TRBV15 and J is TRBJ2-3, with 14 bases identical to TRBD2. J lost 0 bases, V lost 1 base, and 6 bases had no gene match. There are 19 residues in the CDR3. Germline values: CDR1 LNHNV, CDR2 YYDKDF (reference sequence). This CDR3 is CATSRVATSGRESTDTQYF. The CDR3 DNA sequence: TGTGCCACCAGCAGAGTGGCGACTAGCGGGAGGGAAAGCACAGATACGCAGTATTTT.

This clone occurred many times. V gene TRBV12-3 or TRBV12-4 combines with J gene TRBJ2-7; a possible D gene is TRBD1 (5 bases). V lost 3 bases, J lost 7 bases, and 25 bases lay in between. The CDR3 extends over 17 amino acids. The CDR3 loop is CASSLGLWGRLMREQYF. The CDR3 bases are TGTGCCAGCAGTTTGGGGTTATGGGGCCGGTTAATGAGGGAGCAGTACTTC.

This clone was seen repeatedly, ten times or more. J is TRBJ1-1 and V is TRBV5-1; D is perhaps TRBD1 (5 bases). Germline-derived CDR1 and CDR2 are SGHRS and YFSETQ. This CDR3 contains 13 residues. V lost 6 bases, J lost 1 base, and 10 bases lay in between. In DNA, the CDR3 is TGCGCCAGCAAGGGACCCAAGAACACTGAAGCTTTCTTT. Protein: CASKGPKNTEAFF.

This clone was found many times. The chain uses TRBV7-2 and TRBJ2-1; D is possibly TRBD1 (5 bases). There are 13 residues in the CDR3. In germline, CDR1 is SGHTA, CDR2 FQGNSA. V was trimmed by 0 bases and J by 8 bases, leaving 8 bases between them. CDR3 bases: TGTGCCAGCAGCTTAGCTCCCAGGGATGAGCAGTTCTTC. Translation gives CASSLAPRDEQFF.

This clone was found once. The CDR3 nucleotides are TGTGCCAGCAGCGCAGGTTCCAACTATGGCTACACCTTC. Its protein is CASSAGSNYGYTF. The chain couples TRBV7-3 to TRBJ1-2; no definite D call. This CDR3 spans 13 amino acids. V lost 5 bases and J lost 2, with 9 bases in between. Germline CDR1 reads SGHTA; CDR2 reads FQGTGA.

This chain connects TRBV7-6 to TRBJ2-1; 9 bases are shared with TRBD2. Per germline, CDR1 SGHVS and CDR2 FNYEAQ. The length of the CDR3 is 16 residues. Trimming cost V 5 bases and J 9 bases; bases outside gene matches: 14. Written as DNA, the CDR3 is TGTGCCAGCAGCCAACCGAGCGGGAGGCGGTCCAGTGAGCAGTTCTTC. It yields the protein CASSQPSGRRSSEQFF.

This chain uses TRBV5-1 with TRBJ1-2; unclear D gene. Trimming shortened V by 4 bases and J by 8 bases, and 12 bases separated the two germline ends. Per the germline V gene, CDR1 is SGHRS and CDR2 is YFSETQ. This CDR3 is built from 12 residues. The CDR3 reads CASSVGVEGYTF. DNA for the CDR3: TGCGCCAGCAGCGTTGGTGTTGAAGGCTACACCTTC.

This clone was observed a few times. The chain uses TRBV30 and TRBJ2-7, with 8 nucleotides matching TRBD1. The germline CDR1 and CDR2 sequences are GTSNPN and SVGIG (reference sequence). The CDR3 extends over 13 amino acids. V gave up 7 bases and J gave up 6 bases; unmatched junction bases: 11. CDR3 sequence reads: CAYPTGVIGEQYF. In DNA, the CDR3 is TGTGCCTACCCGACAGGGGTGATTGGCGAGCAGTACTTC.

The chain carries TRBV6-1 and TRBJ2-7; TRBD2 matches 10 bases. The CDR3 sequence is 15 residues long. Germline V lookup: CDR1 MNHNS, CDR2 SASEGT. Losses at the gene ends were 2 bases for V and 2 bases for J; bases not matched to a gene: 3. This CDR3 is CASSEKAGGAYEQYF. DNA of the CDR3: TGTGCCAGCAGTGAAAAAGCGGGAGGGGCCTACGAGCAGTACTTC.

This clone is medium-sized in the sample. V and J are TRBV7-2 and TRBJ2-7; D gene ambiguous. The CDR3 extends over 15 amino acids. Trimming shortened V by 4 bases and J by 1 base, and 14 bases separated the two germline ends. The germline V gene encodes CDR1 SGHTA and CDR2 FQGNSA. The CDR3 bases are TGTGCCAGCAGCTCCTTTCCCCGGGCGTCCTACGAGCAGTACTTC. Translating it yields CASSSFPRASYEQYF. The full variable domain, completed using reference TRBV7-2 and TRBJ2-7, is GAGVSQSPSNKVTEKGKDVELRCDPISGHTALYWYRQSLGQGLEFLIYFQGNSAPDKSGLPSDRFSAERTGGSVSTLTIQRTQQEDSAVYLCASSSFPRASYEQYFGPGTRLTVT.

V gene TRBV11-2 combines with J gene TRBJ2-7, with TRBD2 as a possible D gene (5 bases). This CDR3 has 18 residues. In germline, CDR1 is SGHAT, CDR2 FQNNGV. V lost 6 bases and J lost 2, with 26 bases in between. CDR3 protein: CASSGVPAATPLTYEQYF. The CDR3 DNA reads TGTGCCAGCAGTGGGGTCCCAGCGGCGACTCCGTTAACCTACGAGCAGTACTTC. The full variable domain, in which reference TRBV11-2 and TRBJ2-7 provide the parts outside the CDR3, is EAGVAQSPRYKIIEKRQSVAFWCNPISGHATLYWYQQILGQGPKLLIQFQNNGVVDDSQLPKDRFSAERLKGVDSTLKIQPAKLEDSAVYLCASSGVPAATPLTYEQYFGPGTRLTVT.

This clone was seen repeatedly, ten times or more. The V call is TRBV20-1, the J call TRBJ1-2; D is unresolved. This CDR3 comprises 12 residues. Trimming removed 3 bases at V and 8 bases at J, with 13 bases between. Germline lookup yields CDR1 DFQATT and CDR2 SNEGSKA (reference sequence). The DNA for the CDR3 is TGCAGTGCTAGTACGGACGCGGCGGGCTACACCTTC. It encodes CSASTDAAGYTF.

V usage is TRBV11-2 and J usage is TRBJ2-3; D is unresolved. Germline V gene sequence: CDR1 SGHAT, CDR2 FQNNGV. This CDR3 has 13 amino acids. V lost 5 bases to trimming and J lost 6 bases, with 12 bases between them. CDR3 loop: CASSPRPSDTQYF. CDR3 bases: TGTGCCAGCAGCCCCAGGCCCTCGGATACGCAGTATTTT.

This clone was counted a few times. The chain uses TRBV20-1 and TRBJ1-6; no reliable D call. Looked up from germline, CDR1 is DFQATT and CDR2 is SNEGSKA (reference sequence). Trimming cost V 1 base and J 8 bases, with 12 bases left between them. The CDR3 covers 14 residues. The CDR3: CSARGEQEYSPLHF. CDR3 nucleotides: TGCAGTGCTAGAGGGGAGCAGGAGTATTCACCCCTCCACTTT.

V is TRBV5-1 and J is TRBJ1-1, with D perhaps TRBD1 (6 bases). Trimming took off 4 bases at V and 5 bases at J, with 15 bases between the two ends. Germline V gene lookup returns CDR1 SGHRS and CDR2 YFSETQ. This CDR3 is 14 amino acids long. For the CDR3, the DNA is TGCGCCAGCAGCCAGAGGGGGGGAGGTACTGAAGCTTTCTTT. Protein product: CASSQRGGGTEAFF.

This chain uses TRBV20-1 with TRBJ2-1; 10 bases map to TRBD2. Germline V gives CDR1 DFQATT, CDR2 SNEGSKA (reference sequence). This CDR3 comprises 12 residues. The ends lost 0 bases at V and 15 bases at J; junction bases unmatched: 5. In DNA form, the CDR3 reads TGCAGTGCTAGAGATCTTAGGACTAGCGGGTTCTTC. It encodes CSARDLRTSGFF.

The chain joins TRBV30 to TRBJ2-7; 10 nucleotides agree with TRBD1. Germline-derived CDR1 and CDR2 are GTSNPN and SVGIG (reference sequence). This CDR3 comprises 13 residues. V gave up 2 bases and J gave up 7 bases; unmatched junction bases: 5. CDR3 in amino acids: CAWSLGQGGEQYF. DNA for the CDR3: TGTGCCTGGAGTCTAGGACAGGGGGGTGAGCAGTACTTC.

The gene calls are TRBV6-1 and TRBJ1-1; D possibly corresponds to TRBD1 (5 bases). CDR1 is MNHNS and CDR2 is SASEGT in the germline V gene. The V end lost 5 bases, the J end lost 1 base, and 8 bases lay between the germline ends. The CDR3 extends over 13 amino acids. The CDR3 loop reads CASSLGENTEAFF. CDR3 in DNA: TGTGCCAGCAGTTTAGGGGAGAACACTGAAGCTTTCTTT.

This clone came up many times. The V call is TRBV7-2, the J call TRBJ1-2; D unclear. Germline-derived CDR1 and CDR2 are SGHTA and FQGNSA. V was clipped by 1 base and J by 2 bases, with 8 bases between them. The CDR3 is made up of 14 amino acids. The CDR3 DNA reads TGTGCCAGCAGCTTAGGACAAAAAAACTATGGCTACACCTTC. It yields the protein CASSLGQKNYGYTF.